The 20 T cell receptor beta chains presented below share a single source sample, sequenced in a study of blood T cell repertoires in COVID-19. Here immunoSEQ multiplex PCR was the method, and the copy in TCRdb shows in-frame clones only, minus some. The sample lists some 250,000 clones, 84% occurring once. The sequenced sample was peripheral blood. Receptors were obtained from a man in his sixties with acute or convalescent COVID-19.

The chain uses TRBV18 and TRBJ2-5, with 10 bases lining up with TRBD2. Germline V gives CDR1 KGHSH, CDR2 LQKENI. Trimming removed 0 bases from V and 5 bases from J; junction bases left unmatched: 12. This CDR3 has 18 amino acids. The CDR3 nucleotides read TGTGCCAGCTCACCACCCCTTATAGCGGGAGGAGGGGGTGAGACCCAGTACTTC. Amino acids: CASSPPLIAGGGGETQYF.

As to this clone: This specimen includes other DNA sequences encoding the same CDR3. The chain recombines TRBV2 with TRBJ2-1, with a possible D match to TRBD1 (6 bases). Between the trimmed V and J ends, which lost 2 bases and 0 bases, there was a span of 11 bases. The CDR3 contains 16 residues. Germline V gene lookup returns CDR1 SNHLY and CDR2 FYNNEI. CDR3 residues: CASSERGTSSYNEQFF. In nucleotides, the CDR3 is TGTGCCAGCAGTGAACGAGGGACAAGCTCCTACAATGAGCAGTTCTTC.

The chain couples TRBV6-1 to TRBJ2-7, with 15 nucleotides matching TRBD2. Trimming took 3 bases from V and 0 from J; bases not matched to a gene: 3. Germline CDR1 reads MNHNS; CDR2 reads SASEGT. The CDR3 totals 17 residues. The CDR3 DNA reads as TGTGCCAGCAGTGAGGGACTAGCGGGGGGCTCCTCCTACGAGCAGTACTTC. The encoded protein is CASSEGLAGGSSYEQYF.

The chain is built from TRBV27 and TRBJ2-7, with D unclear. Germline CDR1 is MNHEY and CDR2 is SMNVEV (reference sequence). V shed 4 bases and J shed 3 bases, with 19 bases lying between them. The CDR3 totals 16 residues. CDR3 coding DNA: TGTGCCAGCAGTTACCCCAAATACGTGCCCAGCTACGAGCAGTACTTC. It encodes CASSYPKYVPSYEQYF.

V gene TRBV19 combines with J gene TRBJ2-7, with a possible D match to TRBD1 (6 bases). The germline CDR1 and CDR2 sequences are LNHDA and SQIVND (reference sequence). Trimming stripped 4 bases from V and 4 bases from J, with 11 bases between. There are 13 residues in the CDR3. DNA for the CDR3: TGTGCCAGTAGTAAAAGAACAGGGTACGAGCAGTACTTC. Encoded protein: CASSKRTGYEQYF. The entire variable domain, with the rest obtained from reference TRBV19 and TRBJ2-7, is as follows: DGGITQSPKYLFRKEGQNVTLSCEQNLNHDAMYWYRQDPGQGLRLIYYSQIVNDFQKGDIAEGYSVSREKKESFPLTVTSAQKNPTAFYLCASSKRTGYEQYFGPGTRLTVT.

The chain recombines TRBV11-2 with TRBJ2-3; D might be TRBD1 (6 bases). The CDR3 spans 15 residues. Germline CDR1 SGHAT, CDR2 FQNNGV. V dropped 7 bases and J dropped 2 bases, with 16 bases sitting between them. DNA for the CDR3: TGTGCCAGCATCGAATCAGGACAGTCCACAGATACGCAGTATTTT. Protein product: CASIESGQSTDTQYF.

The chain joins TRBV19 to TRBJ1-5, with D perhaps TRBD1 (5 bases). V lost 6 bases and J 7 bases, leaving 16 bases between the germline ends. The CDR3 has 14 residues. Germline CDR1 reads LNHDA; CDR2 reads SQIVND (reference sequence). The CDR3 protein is CASSLSGSRQPQHF. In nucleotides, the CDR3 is TGTGCCAGTAGCCTCTCAGGGTCGAGACAGCCCCAGCATTTT.

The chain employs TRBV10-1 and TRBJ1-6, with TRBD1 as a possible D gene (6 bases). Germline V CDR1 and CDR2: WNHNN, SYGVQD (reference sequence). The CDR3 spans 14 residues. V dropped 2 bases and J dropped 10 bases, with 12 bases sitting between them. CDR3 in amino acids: CASSEDRIRSPLHF. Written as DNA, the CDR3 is TGCGCCAGCAGTGAGGACAGGATAAGGTCACCCCTCCACTTT.

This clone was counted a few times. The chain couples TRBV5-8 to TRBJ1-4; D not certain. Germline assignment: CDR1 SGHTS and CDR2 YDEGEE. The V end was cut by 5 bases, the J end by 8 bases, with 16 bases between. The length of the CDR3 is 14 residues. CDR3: CASRLFSLGEKLFF. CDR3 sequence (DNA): TGTGCCAGCAGACTTTTTTCATTGGGCGAAAAACTGTTTTTT.

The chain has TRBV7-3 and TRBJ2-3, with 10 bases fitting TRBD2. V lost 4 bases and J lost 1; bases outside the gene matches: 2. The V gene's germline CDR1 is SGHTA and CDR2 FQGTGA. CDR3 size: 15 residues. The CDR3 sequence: CASSWLAGGTDTQYF. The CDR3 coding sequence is TGTGCCAGCAGCTGGCTAGCGGGGGGCACAGATACGCAGTATTTT.

CDR3 nucleotide sequence: TGTGCCACCAACCCTCAGGACTTCCAAGAGACCCAGTACTTC. Its protein is CATNPQDFQETQYF. The chain has TRBV6-6 and TRBJ2-5; D is perhaps TRBD2 (5 bases). V was trimmed by 10 bases and J by 1 base, leaving 16 bases between them. The CDR3 is 14 amino acids. Germline V gene lookup returns CDR1 MNHNY and CDR2 SVGAGI (reference sequence).

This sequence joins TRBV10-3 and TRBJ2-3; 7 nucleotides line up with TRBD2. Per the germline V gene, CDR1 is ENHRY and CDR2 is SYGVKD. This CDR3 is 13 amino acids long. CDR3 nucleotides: TGTGCTTCGAGGGAGGGGAGCACAGATACGCAGTATTTT. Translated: CASREGSTDTQYF.

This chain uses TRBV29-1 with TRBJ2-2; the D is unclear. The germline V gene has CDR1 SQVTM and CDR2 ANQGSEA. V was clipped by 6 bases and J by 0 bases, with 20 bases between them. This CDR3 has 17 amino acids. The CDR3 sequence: CSVPVFRTTANTGELFF. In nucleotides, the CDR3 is TGCAGCGTCCCCGTGTTTAGAACCACAGCGAACACCGGGGAGCTGTTTTTT.

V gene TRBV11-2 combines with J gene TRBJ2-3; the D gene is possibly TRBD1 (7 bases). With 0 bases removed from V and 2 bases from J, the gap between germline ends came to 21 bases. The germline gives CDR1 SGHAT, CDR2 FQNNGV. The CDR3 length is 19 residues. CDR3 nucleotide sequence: TGTGCCAGCAGCTTAGATTGGCAGGGGGGAATGGGCACCACAGATACGCAGTATTTT. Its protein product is CASSLDWQGGMGTTDTQYF.

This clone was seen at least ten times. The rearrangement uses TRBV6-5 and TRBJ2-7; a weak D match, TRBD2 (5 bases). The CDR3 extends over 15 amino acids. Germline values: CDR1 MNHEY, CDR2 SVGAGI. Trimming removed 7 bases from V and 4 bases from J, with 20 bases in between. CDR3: CASNAAGGPPYEQYF. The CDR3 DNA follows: TGTGCCAGCAATGCTGCGGGCGGGCCTCCATACGAGCAGTACTTC.

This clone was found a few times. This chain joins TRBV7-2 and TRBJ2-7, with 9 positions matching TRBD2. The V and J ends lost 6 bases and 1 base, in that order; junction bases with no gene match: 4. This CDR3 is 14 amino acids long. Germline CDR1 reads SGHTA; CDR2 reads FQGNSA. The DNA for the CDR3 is TGTGCCAGCAGGACCCTAGCGGGGTCCTACGAGCAGTACTTC. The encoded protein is CASRTLAGSYEQYF.

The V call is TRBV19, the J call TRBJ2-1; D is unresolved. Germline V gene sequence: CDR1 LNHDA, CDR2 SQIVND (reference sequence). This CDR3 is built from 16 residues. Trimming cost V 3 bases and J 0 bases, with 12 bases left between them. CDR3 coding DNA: TGTGCCAGTAGTATCGCGGCGAGAAGCTCCTACAATGAGCAGTTCTTC. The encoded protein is CASSIAARSSYNEQFF.

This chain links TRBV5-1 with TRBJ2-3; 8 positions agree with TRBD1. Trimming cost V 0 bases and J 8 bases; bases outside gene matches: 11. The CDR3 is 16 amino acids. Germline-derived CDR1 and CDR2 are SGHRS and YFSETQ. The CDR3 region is CASSLDDRGQGGTQYF. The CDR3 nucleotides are TGCGCCAGCAGCTTGGACGACAGGGGCCAAGGGGGTACGCAGTATTTT.

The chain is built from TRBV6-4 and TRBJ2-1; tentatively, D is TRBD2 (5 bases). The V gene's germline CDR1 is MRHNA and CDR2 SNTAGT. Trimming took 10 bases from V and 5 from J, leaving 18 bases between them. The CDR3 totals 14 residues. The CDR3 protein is CATKEEADHNEQFF. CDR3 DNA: TGTGCCACCAAAGAGGAGGCGGATCACAATGAGCAGTTCTTC.

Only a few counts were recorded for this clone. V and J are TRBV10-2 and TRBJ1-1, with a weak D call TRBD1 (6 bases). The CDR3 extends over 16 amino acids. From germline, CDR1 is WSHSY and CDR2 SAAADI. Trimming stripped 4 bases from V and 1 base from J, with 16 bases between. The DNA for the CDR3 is TGCGCCAGCAGTGGTCGAAGCCAACAGGGGAACACTGAAGCTTTCTTT. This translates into CASSGRSQQGNTEAFF.